The 5 T cell receptor beta chains reported below all come from one sample, sequenced in a study of shared clonotypes between healthy human individuals. The protocol was immunoSEQ multiplex PCR, while the TCRdb copy is restricted to in-frame clones and leaves out a portion. Of just over 2,000,000 clones in the sample, roughly 94% are singletons; the top ten hold 0.1% to 0.15%. Source material: naive CD4+ T cells sorted from blood. The subset here: CD45RA+ positively selected. These receptors all come from a man aged 18 to 29 in good health.

The CDR3 DNA follows: TGTGCCAGCAGTTTCGCTGGGATCGGGGAGCTGTTTTTT. Protein product: CASSFAGIGELFF. The rearrangement joins TRBV28 to TRBJ2-2; D unresolved. Germline V lookup: CDR1 MDHEN, CDR2 SYDVKM. The CDR3 is made up of 13 amino acids. The V end was cut by 3 bases, the J end by 7 bases, with 9 bases between.

The V gene is TRBV5-6, the J gene TRBJ1-3; unclear D gene. This CDR3 contains 14 residues. The V gene's germline CDR1 is SGHDT and CDR2 YYEEEE. V was pared by 2 bases and J by 0 bases, with 6 bases between. CDR3 sequence reads: CASSFIDSGNTIYF. Written as DNA, the CDR3 is TGTGCCAGCAGCTTCATAGACTCTGGAAACACCATATATTTT.

The sample holds one count of this clone. This chain joins TRBV7-8 and TRBJ2-1, with D possibly being TRBD1 or TRBD2 (5 bases each). The CDR3 is 15 amino acids. Germline loops: CDR1 SGHVS, CDR2 FQNEAQ. V was shortened by 5 bases and J by 0 bases, with 11 bases between the two germline ends. The CDR3 sequence is CASSPRDRSYNEQFF. In nucleotides, the CDR3 is TGTGCCAGCAGCCCCCGGGACCGCTCCTACAATGAGCAGTTCTTC.

The chain has TRBV6-5 and TRBJ1-1; D is unclear. This CDR3 has 14 residues. The germline CDR1 and CDR2 sequences are MNHEY and SVGAGI. With 0 bases removed from V and 4 bases from J, the gap between germline ends came to 9 bases. For the CDR3, the DNA is TGTGCCAGCAGTTACTCGAACGTGGGCACTGAAGCTTTCTTT. Translated: CASSYSNVGTEAFF.

The chain employs TRBV7-2 and TRBJ1-6; unclear D gene. This CDR3 has 12 amino acids. Trimming cost V 3 bases and J 10 bases, with 7 bases left between them. Germline CDR1 reads SGHTA; CDR2 reads FQGNSA. The DNA of the CDR3 is TGTGCCAGCAGCTTGGGGAGATCACCCCTCCACTTT. It codes for CASSLGRSPLHF.